The present entry profiles one TCR beta chain with its context. The data were taken from a study of blood T cell repertoires in COVID-19. Between the trimmed V and J ends, which lost 0 bases and 1 base, there was a span of 9 bases. The CDR3 covers 15 residues. Germline V lookup: CDR1 MNHEY, CDR2 SVGAGI. How the authors handled the data: The authors estimated nucleated cell counts from reference gene primer amplification. Assay: immunoSEQ multiplex PCR; the TCRdb copy retains only in-frame clones and omits some. The DNA gave D and trimming, while V, J and clone size come from that table. The table includes roughly 230,000 clones, about four fifths detected once.

This chain joins TRBV6-5 and TRBJ1-2, with D unclear. Material: PBMCs or T cells enriched from blood (not recorded which). The source is a man aged 45-65 years who had recovered from COVID-19. Here the CDR3 reads CASSYSIASNYGYTF. CDR3 nucleotides: TGTGCCAGCAGTTACTCGATCGCCAGTAACTATGGCTACACCTTC.